A single sample gave rise to the 4 T cell receptor beta chains below, sequenced in a study of T cell repertoires in cytomegalovirus infection. TCRdb analysed the reads with MiXCR anew, one entry per CDR3 protein. The sample has approximately 550,000 distinct CDR3 sequences, more than 15% seen once. Sequencing used CD8+ T cells from PBMCs. These receptors came from a human donor in good health (CMV status not recorded). Some clones in this sample may be carry-over from other donors' samples.

The chain uses TRBV15 and TRBJ1-5, with D unclear. CDR3 size: 14 residues. Germline V lookup: CDR1 LNHNV, CDR2 YYDKDF (reference sequence). Between the trimmed V and J ends, which lost 3 bases and 1 base, there was a span of 7 bases. The CDR3 DNA reads TGTGCCACCAGCAGTCACTTGAGCAATCAGCCCCAGCATTTT. It codes for CATSSHLSNQPQHF.

The table lists this clonotype with many counts. The chain combines TRBV5-4 with TRBJ1-1; no clear D. Germline V gene data show CDR1 as SGHNT and CDR2 as YYREEE (reference sequence). The CDR3 has 18 residues. Trimming cost V 4 bases and J 0 bases, with 22 bases left between them. The DNA of the CDR3 is TGTGCCAGCAGCCTAGAGGGCCCACGGGTAATGGTGAACACTGAAGCTTTCTTT. Translated, it gives CASSLEGPRVMVNTEAFF.

This clonotype was recorded many times. In DNA form, the CDR3 reads TGCGCCAGCAGCCTTGGACAGGTCCCCTACGAGCAGTACTTC. Protein: CASSLGQVPYEQYF. The V and J genes are TRBV4-1 and TRBJ2-7, with 7 bases fitting TRBD1. V trimming: 4 bases; J trimming: 2 bases; junction bases outside the gene matches: 5. The CDR3 runs 14 residues. In germline, CDR1 is MGHRA, CDR2 YSYEKL.

The table lists this clonotype with a few counts. V is TRBV30 and J is TRBJ1-1; D gene ambiguous. CDR1 GTSNPN and CDR2 SVGIG come from the germline V gene (reference sequence). V lost 5 bases, J lost 3 bases, and 16 bases lay in between. The CDR3 runs 14 residues. CDR3 amino acids: CAWCERGGYTEAFF. CDR3 DNA sequence: TGTGCCTGGTGTGAAAGAGGAGGTTACACTGAAGCTTTCTTT.